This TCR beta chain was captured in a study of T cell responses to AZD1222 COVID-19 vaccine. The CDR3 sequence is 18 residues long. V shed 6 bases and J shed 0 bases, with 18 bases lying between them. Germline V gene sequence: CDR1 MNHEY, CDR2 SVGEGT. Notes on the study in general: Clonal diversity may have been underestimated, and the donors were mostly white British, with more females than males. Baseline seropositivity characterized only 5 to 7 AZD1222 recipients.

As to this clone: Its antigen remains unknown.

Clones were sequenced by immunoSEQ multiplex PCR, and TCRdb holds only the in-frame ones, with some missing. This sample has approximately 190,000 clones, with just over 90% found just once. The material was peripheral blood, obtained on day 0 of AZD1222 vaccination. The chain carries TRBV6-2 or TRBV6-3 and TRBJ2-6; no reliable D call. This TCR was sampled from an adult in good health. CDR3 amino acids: CASSPASGGLSGANVLTF. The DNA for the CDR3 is TGTGCCAGCAGCCCCGCATCAGGTGGGCTCTCTGGGGCCAACGTCCTGACTTTC.